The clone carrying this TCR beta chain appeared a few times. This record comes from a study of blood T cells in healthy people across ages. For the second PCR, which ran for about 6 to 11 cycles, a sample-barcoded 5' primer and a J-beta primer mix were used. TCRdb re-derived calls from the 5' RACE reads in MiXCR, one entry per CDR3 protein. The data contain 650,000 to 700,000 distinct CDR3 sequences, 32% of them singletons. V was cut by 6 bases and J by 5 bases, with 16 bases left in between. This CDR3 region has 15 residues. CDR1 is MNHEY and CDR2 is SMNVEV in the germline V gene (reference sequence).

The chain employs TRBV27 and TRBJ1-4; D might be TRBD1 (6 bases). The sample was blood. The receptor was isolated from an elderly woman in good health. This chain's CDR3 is CASSPWTASNEKLFF. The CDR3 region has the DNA TGTGCCAGCAGCCCATGGACAGCCTCCAATGAAAAACTGTTTTTT.